Listed below are T cell receptor beta chains from one sample, sequenced in a study of PD-1 blockade in mismatch repair-deficient tumors. Some clones are missing from TCRdb's copy, which holds only in-frame ones; the method was immunoSEQ multiplex PCR. The sample lists some 130,000 clones; around nine tenths were seen once. The sequenced sample was peripheral blood, obtained 70 to 72 weeks after starting pembrolizumab. The receptor source for this set is an adult with mismatch repair-deficient cancer. CDR3s include the opening cysteine and the closing phenylalanine or tryptophan. D genes are given only for firm matches. The size of a clone is reported for some rows only, either as once, few or many, or as a class for expanded clones.

cdr3_nt,cdr3_aa,clone_size,j_call,d_call,v_call
TGTGCCAGCAACATTCGGGCCCCGGGCTATGGCTACACCTTC,CASNIRAPGYGYTF,NA,TRBJ1-2,NA,TRBV2
TGTGCCAGTAGTATAACAGGCGGTAACTATGGCTACACCTTC,CASSITGGNYGYTF,NA,TRBJ1-2,NA,TRBV19
TGCGCCAGCAGCCTCGGAAGCGGATCCTACGAGCAGTACTTC,CASSLGSGSYEQYF,once,TRBJ2-7,NA,TRBV4-1
TGTGCCAGCAGGGGTAGCGGCTCCTACAATGAGCAGTTCTTC,CASRGSGSYNEQFF,NA,TRBJ2-1,NA,TRBV6-1
TGTGCCAGTAGTATTCAGTGGGGTTCCGAGCAGTACTTC,CASSIQWGSEQYF,many,TRBJ2-7,NA,TRBV19
TGTGCCAGCAGCTTAGATCGGAGGGGTTATGGCTACACCTTC,CASSLDRRGYGYTF,once,TRBJ1-2,NA,TRBV11-2
TGTGCCACTACCGACGCGGGGTATTCGAACAATGAGCAGTTCTTC,CATTDAGYSNNEQFF,medium-sized,TRBJ2-1,NA,TRBV19
TGTGCCAGCAGCTCTACTAGCGGGAGGATCTCCTACGAGCAGTACTTC,CASSSTSGRISYEQYF,NA,TRBJ2-7,TRBD2,TRBV27
TGTGCCACCAGCAGAGAGGTGGGGGGACCCCCCTACGAGCAGTACTTC,CATSREVGGPPYEQYF,NA,TRBJ2-7,NA,TRBV15
TGTGCCAGTAGTATAGGAAACAGGGTTAGCACAGATACGCAGTATTTT,CASSIGNRVSTDTQYF,NA,TRBJ2-3,NA,TRBV19
TGTGCCAGTAGTATCCAGAGCACAGATACGCAGTATTTT,CASSIQSTDTQYF,NA,TRBJ2-3,NA,TRBV19
TGTGCCAGCAGCCTAGGACGAGGCCGCGAGCAGTACTTC,CASSLGRGREQYF,NA,TRBJ2-7,NA,TRBV5-6
TGTGCCAGCAGTTTGACTGCGGGAGACCTCGCCTACGAGCAGTACTTC,CASSLTAGDLAYEQYF,NA,TRBJ2-7,TRBD2,TRBV6-5
TGTGCCAGCAGCATTGGAGGGGCCGGGGAGCTGTTTTTT,CASSIGGAGELFF,NA,TRBJ2-2,NA,TRBV7-8
TGCGCCAGCACCCCCAGGGGAGACCAGGGGCGAGCAGCTTTCTTT,CASTPRGDQGRAAFF,NA,TRBJ1-1,NA,TRBV5-1
TGTGCCAGCAGTTGGGGGAGGGTCTACGAGCAGTACTTC,CASSWGRVYEQYF,NA,TRBJ2-7,TRBD2,TRBV6-1
TGTGCCACCAACTGGAGGGGGGGTCAGCCCCAGCATTTT,CATNWRGGQPQHF,few,TRBJ1-5,NA,TRBV19
TGTGCCAGTAGTATAAAAGAGACCCAGTACTTC,CASSIKETQYF,NA,TRBJ2-5,NA,TRBV19
TGTGCCAGCAGCCGGGGGGGAGGTAACACTGAAGCTTTCTTT,CASSRGGGNTEAFF,NA,TRBJ1-1,NA,TRBV5-4
TGTGCCAGCACTGCCCGGGACACATACAATGAGCAGTTCTTC,CASTARDTYNEQFF,NA,TRBJ2-1,NA,TRBV6-1
TGTGCCAGCAGCACTTTCTCCAGGGGGTGGGAAGCTTTCTTT,CASSTFSRGWEAFF,NA,TRBJ1-1,TRBD1,TRBV7-9
TGTGCCAGTATTCCGGGACAGGGGTTCCATGAGCAGTTCTTC,CASIPGQGFHEQFF,once,TRBJ2-1,TRBD1,TRBV19
TGTGCCGGCGAGGAGTACAATGAGCAGTTCTTC,CAGEEYNEQFF,NA,TRBJ2-1,NA,TRBV7-9